This T cell receptor beta chain derives from a study of blood T cell repertoires in COVID-19. Study as a whole: Material from acute and convalescent COVID-19 was sourced from the United States, Italy and Spain. Sources were T cells, B-cell-depleted T cells, or PBMCs; the material itself was cDNA or gDNA.

Only one count was recorded for this clone. This CDR3 region has 13 residues. Trimming removed 3 bases from V and 4 bases from J, with 7 bases in between. CDR1 and CDR2 (germline): LGHDT, YNNKEL (reference sequence). Under the authors' procedure: The authors estimated nucleated cell counts from reference gene primer amplification. The protocol was immunoSEQ multiplex PCR, while the TCRdb copy is restricted to in-frame clones and leaves out a portion. The D gene and trimming were derived from the DNA, and the V and J assignments and clone size from that table. The sample contains some 120,000 clones, around 87% of which appear only once.

This chain joins TRBV3-1 (or the pseudogene TRBV3-2) and TRBJ1-5; TRBD1 might be the D (5 bases). Sequencing was done on a sample of peripheral blood. The TCR comes from a man aged 45 to 65 with acute or convalescent COVID-19. Here the CDR3 DNA reads TGTGCCAGCAGCCAGGGGGGTAATCAGCCCCAGCATTTT. Amino acid sequence: CASSQGGNQPQHF.